This TCR beta chain was obtained from a study of cytomegalovirus exposure and HLA in healthy donors. Study details: Researchers found that approximately 77% of almost 400 genotyped donors fell within the Caucasian-associated ancestry cluster.

Primers: 60 Vbeta forward and 13 Jbeta reverse. Data came from immunoSEQ multiplex PCR; TCRdb stores just in-frame clones and leaves some out. Of about 110,000 clones in the sample, nearly 75% were seen once. The CDR3 is made up of 15 amino acids. Trimming pared 4 bases from V and 3 bases from J, leaving 14 bases between. Germline-derived CDR1 and CDR2 are SGHVS and FQNEAQ. This receptor was identified in a man aged 30 to 45 in good health and CMV-seropositive. The sequenced sample consisted of PBMCs. J is TRBJ2-3 and V is TRBV7-8; D is perhaps TRBD2 (5 bases). The CDR3 loop reads CASSSEGRTTDTQYF. CDR3 in DNA: TGTGCCAGCAGCTCAGAAGGCAGGACTACAGATACGCAGTATTTT.